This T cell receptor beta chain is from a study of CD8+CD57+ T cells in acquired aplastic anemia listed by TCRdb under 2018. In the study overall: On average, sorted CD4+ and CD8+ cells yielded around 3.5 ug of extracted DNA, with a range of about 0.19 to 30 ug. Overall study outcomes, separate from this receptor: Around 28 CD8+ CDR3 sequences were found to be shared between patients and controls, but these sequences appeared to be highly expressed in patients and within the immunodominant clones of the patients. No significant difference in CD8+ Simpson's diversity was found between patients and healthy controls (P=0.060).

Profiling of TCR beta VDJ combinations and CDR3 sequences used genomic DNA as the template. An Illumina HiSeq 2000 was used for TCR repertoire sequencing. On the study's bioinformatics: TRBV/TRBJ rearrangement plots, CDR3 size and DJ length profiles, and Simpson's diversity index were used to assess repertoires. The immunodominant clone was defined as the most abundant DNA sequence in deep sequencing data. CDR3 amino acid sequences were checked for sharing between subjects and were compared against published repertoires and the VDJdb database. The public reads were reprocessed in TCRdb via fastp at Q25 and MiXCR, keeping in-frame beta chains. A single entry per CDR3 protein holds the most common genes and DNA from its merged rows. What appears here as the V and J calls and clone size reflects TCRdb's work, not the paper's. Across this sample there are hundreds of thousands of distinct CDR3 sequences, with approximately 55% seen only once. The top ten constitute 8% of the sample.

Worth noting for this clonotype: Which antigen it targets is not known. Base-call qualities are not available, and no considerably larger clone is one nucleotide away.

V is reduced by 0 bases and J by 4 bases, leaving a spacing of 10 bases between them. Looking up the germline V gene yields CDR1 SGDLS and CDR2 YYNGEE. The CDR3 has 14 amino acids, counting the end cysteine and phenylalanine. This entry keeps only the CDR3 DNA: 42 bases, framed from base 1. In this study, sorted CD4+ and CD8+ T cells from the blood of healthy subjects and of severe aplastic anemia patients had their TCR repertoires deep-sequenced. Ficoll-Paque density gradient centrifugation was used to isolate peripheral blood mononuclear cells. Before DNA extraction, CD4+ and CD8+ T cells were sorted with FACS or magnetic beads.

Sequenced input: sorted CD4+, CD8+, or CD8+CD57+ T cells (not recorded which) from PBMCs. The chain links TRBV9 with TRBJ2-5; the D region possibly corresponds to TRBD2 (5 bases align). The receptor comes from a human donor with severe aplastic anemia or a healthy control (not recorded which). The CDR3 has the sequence CASSVGEGSETQYF. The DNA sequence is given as TGTGCCAGCAGCGTAGGTGAGGGTTCAGAGACCCAGTACTTC.